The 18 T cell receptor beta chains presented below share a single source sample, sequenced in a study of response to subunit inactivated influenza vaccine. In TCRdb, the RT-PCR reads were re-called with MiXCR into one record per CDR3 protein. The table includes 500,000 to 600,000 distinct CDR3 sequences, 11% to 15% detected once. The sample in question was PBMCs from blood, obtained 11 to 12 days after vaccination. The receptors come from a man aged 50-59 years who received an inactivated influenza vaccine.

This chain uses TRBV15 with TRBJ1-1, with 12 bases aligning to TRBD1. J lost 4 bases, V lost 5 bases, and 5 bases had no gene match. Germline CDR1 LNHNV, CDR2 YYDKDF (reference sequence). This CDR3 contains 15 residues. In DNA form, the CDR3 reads TGTGCCACCAGCGCCGGGACAGGGGGCGGCACTGAAGCTTTCTTT. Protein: CATSAGTGGGTEAFF.

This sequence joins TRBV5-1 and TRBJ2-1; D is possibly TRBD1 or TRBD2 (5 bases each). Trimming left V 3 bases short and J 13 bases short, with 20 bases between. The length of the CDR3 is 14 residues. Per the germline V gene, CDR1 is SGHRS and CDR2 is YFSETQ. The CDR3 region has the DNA TGCGCCAGCAGCTGGGACCAACTACCGGCCCGTCAGTTCTTC. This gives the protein CASSWDQLPARQFF.

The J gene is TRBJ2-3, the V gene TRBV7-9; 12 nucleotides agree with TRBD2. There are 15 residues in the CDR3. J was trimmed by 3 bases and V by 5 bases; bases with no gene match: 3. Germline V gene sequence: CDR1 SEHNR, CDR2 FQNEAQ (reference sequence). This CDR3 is CASSMTSGSTDTQYF. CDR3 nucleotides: TGTGCCAGCAGCATGACTAGCGGGAGTACAGATACGCAGTATTTT. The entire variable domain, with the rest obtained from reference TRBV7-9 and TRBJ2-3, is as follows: DTGVSQNPRHKITKRGQNVTFRCDPISEHNRLYWYRQTLGQGPEFLTYFQNEAQLEKSRLLSDRFSAERPKGSFSTLEIQRTEQGDSAMYLCASSMTSGSTDTQYFGPGTRLTVL.

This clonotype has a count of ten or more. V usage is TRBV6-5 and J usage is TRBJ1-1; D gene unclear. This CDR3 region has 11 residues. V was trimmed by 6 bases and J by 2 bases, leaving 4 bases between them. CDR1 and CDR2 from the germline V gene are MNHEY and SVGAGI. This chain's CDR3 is CASRSNTEAFF. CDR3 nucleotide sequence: TGTGCCAGCAGATCTAACACTGAAGCTTTCTTT.

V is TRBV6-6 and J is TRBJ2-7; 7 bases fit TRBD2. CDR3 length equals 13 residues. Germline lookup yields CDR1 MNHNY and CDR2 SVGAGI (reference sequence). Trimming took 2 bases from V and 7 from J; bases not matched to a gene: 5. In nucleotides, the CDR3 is TGTGCCAGCAGTTACCTAGGACTAGGGGAGCAGTACTTC. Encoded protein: CASSYLGLGEQYF.

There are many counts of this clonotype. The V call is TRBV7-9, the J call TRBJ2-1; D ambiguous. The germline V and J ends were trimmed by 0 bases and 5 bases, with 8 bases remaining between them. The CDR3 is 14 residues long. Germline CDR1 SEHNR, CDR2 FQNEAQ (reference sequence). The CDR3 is CASSLAGNHNEQFF. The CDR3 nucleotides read TGTGCCAGCAGCTTAGCAGGGAACCACAATGAGCAGTTCTTC.

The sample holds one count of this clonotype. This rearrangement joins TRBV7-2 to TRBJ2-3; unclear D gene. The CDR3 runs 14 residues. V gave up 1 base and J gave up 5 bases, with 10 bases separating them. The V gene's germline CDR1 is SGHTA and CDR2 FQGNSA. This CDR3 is CASSLEITEDTQYF. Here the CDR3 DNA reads TGTGCCAGCAGCTTAGAGATTACTGAAGATACGCAGTATTTT. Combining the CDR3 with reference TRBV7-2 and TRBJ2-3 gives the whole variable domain GAGVSQSPSNKVTEKGKDVELRCDPISGHTALYWYRQSLGQGLEFLIYFQGNSAPDKSGLPSDRFSAERTGGSVSTLTIQRTQQEDSAVYLCASSLEITEDTQYFGPGTRLTVL.

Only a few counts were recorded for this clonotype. CDR3: CASSLFNPGQGSGELFF. The CDR3 DNA sequence: TGTGCCAGCAGTTTATTTAACCCGGGACAGGGATCCGGGGAGCTGTTTTTT. V gene TRBV27 combines with J gene TRBJ2-2; TRBD1 matches at 9 bases. The CDR3 extends over 17 amino acids. The trim removed 1 base at V and 6 bases at J, leaving 9 bases unmatched. Germline CDR1 reads MNHEY; CDR2 reads SMNVEV (reference sequence).

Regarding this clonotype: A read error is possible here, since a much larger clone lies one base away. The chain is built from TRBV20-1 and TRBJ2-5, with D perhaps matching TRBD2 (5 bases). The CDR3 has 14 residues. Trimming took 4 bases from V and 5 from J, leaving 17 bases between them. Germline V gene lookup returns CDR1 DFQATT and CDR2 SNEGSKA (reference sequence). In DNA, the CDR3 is TGCAGTGCTATTCGGAGAGGGAAAGGGGAGACCCAGTACTTC. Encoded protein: CSAIRRGKGETQYF.

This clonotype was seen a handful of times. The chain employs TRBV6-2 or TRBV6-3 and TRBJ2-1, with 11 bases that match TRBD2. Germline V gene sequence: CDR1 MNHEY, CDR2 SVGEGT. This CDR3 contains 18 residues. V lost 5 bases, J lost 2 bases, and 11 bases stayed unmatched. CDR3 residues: CASSSGTSGIYAYNEQFF. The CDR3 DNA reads TGTGCCAGCAGTAGCGGGACTAGCGGCATCTACGCCTACAATGAGCAGTTCTTC.

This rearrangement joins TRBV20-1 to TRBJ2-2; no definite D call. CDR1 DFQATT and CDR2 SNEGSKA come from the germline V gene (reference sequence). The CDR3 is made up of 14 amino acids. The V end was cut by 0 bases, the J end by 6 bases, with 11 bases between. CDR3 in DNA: TGCAGTGCTAGAGATCGGGTTGTGGCCGGGGAGCTGTTTTTT. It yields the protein CSARDRVVAGELFF.

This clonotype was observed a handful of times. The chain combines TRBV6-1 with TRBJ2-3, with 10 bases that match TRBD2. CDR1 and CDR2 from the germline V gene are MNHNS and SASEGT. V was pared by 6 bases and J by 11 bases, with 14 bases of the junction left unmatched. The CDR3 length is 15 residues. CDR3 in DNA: TGTGCCAGCAGGCGGGGAAGGACTAGCGGCCTAGGGCAGTATTTT. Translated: CASRRGRTSGLGQYF.

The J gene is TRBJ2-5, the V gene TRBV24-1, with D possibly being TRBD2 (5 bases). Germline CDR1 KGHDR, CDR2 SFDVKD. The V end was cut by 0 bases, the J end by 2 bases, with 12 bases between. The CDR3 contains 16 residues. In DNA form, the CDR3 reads TGTGCCACCAGTGATTTGCATCGGAGCGGTCAAGAGACCCAGTACTTC. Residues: CATSDLHRSGQETQYF.

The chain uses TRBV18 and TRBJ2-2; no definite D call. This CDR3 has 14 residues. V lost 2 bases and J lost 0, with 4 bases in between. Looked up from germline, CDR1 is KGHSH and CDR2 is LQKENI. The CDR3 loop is CASSPISNTGELFF. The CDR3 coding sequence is TGTGCCAGCTCACCAATATCGAACACCGGGGAGCTGTTTTTT.

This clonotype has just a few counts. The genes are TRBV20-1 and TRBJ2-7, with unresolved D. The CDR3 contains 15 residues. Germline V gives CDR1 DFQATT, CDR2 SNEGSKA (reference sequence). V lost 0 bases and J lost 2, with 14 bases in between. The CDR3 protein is CSARDPVAITYEQYF. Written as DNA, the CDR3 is TGCAGTGCTAGAGATCCTGTTGCAATTACCTACGAGCAGTACTTC.

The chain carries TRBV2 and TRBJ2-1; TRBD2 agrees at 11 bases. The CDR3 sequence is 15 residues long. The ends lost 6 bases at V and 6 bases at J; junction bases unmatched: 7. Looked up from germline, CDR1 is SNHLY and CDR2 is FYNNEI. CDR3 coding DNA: TGTGCCAGCAGCAGAACTAGCGGGAGATCCAATGAGCAGTTCTTC. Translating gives CASSRTSGRSNEQFF.

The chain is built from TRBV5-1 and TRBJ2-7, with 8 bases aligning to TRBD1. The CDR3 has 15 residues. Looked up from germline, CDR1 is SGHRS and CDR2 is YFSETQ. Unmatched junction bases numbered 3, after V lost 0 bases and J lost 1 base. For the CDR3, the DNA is TGCGCCAGCAGCTTGGGACAGGGGAATTCCTACGAGCAGTACTTC. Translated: CASSLGQGNSYEQYF.

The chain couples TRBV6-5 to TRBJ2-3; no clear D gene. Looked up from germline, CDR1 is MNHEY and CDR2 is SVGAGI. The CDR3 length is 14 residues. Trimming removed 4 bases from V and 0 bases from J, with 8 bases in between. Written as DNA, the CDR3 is TGTGCCAGCAGTTTTGACTGGAGCACAGATACGCAGTATTTT. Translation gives CASSFDWSTDTQYF.